This TCR beta chain was found in a study of blood T cell repertoires in COVID-19. Study as a whole: The samples span acute and convalescent COVID-19 from the United States, Italy and Spain. Sample material is recorded as cDNA or gDNA derived from T cells, B-cell-depleted T cells, or PBMCs.

Clinical history as reported by participants underpinned cohort assignment. This clone was recorded a few times. This CDR3 is also generated by other DNA sequences in the sample. Per the study methods: Reference gene primer amplification in the assay estimated nucleated cell counts. Clones were sequenced by immunoSEQ multiplex PCR, and TCRdb holds only the in-frame ones, with some missing. V and J calls and clone size follow that table, whereas D and trimming were derived from the DNA. This table holds almost 400,000 clones, 88% found once. The CDR3 spans 11 residues. The germline V and J ends were trimmed by 2 bases and 3 bases, with 5 bases remaining between them. Per germline, CDR1 DFQATT and CDR2 SNEGSKA (reference sequence).

The sequence derives from a young woman with acute COVID-19. The sequencing sample was made of PBMCs or T cells enriched from blood (not recorded which). This chain connects TRBV20-1 to TRBJ2-7; D may be TRBD1 (5 bases). CDR3 sequence reads: CSARRGYEQYF. The CDR3 bases are TGCAGTGCTAGAAGGGGCTACGAGCAGTACTTC.